The entry that follows covers one T cell receptor (beta chain) sequence. Libraries were prepared by immunoSEQ multiplex PCR; TCRdb keeps only in-frame clonotypes and omits some of them. Seen here are some 370,000 clones, 80% to 90% observed once, and the top ten hold more than 9%. This entry is derived from a study of blood T cell repertoires in COVID-19. The CDR3 length is 15 residues. V dropped 2 bases and J dropped 1 base, with 12 bases sitting between them. Germline V lookup: CDR1 SGDLS, CDR2 YYNGEE. The gene calls are TRBV9 and TRBJ2-5; D not certain. This TCR was recovered from a woman in her 30s with COVID-19, enrolled during active disease. Source material: peripheral blood. The CDR3 loop is CASSVWARPQETQYF. CDR3 sequence (DNA): TGTGCCAGCAGCGTCTGGGCACGGCCCCAAGAGACCCAGTACTTC.